These 16 T cell receptor beta chains came from one sample sequenced in a study of blood T cells in healthy people across ages. Primers used in a second PCR of about 7 to 12 cycles were a sample-barcoded 5' primer and a J-beta primer mix. TCRdb fed the 5' RACE reads into MiXCR, producing one record per CDR3 protein. The sample has about 1,400,000 distinct CDR3 sequences, roughly 45% seen once; the top ten hold 7.9%. Specimen: blood. The receptors come from a woman aged 18-30 years in good health.

This clonotype was seen a handful of times. This chain links TRBV5-6 with TRBJ2-6; D is unresolved. The CDR3 is made up of 17 amino acids. Per the germline V gene, CDR1 is SGHDT and CDR2 is YYEEEE. V was clipped by 2 bases and J by 0 bases, with 12 bases between them. DNA of the CDR3: TGTGCCAGCAGCTTTATCATGGGGTTCTCTGGGGCCAACGTCCTGACTTTC. Its protein product is CASSFIMGFSGANVLTF.

The chain has TRBV27 and TRBJ1-4, with 7 bases fitting TRBD1. The junction had 8 bases not matched to a gene; V was cut back by 5 bases and J by 2 bases. The CDR3 totals 16 residues. Germline CDR1 and CDR2: MNHEY and SMNVEV (reference sequence). The CDR3 sequence: CASSGQTGRTNEKLFF. CDR3 DNA: TGTGCCAGCAGTGGACAGACAGGGAGGACTAATGAAAAACTGTTTTTT.

This clonotype was counted many times. The chain links TRBV6-2 or TRBV6-3 to TRBJ2-3; D uncertain. V lost 7 bases and J lost 1, with 6 bases in between. This CDR3 has 12 residues. Germline V gene data show CDR1 as MNHEY and CDR2 as SVGEGT. The CDR3 DNA is TGTGCCAGCAATGAGCGCACAGATACGCAGTATTTT. Residues: CASNERTDTQYF.

The V gene is TRBV28, the J gene TRBJ2-6, with TRBD2 matching over 10 bases. Losses at the gene ends were 3 bases for V and 3 bases for J; bases not matched to a gene: 14. The length of the CDR3 is 20 residues. The germline V gene has CDR1 MDHEN and CDR2 SYDVKM. In DNA, the CDR3 is TGTGCCAGCAGTTTCATGGGGTTGACAGCGGGGGGGCTTGGGGCCAACGTCCTGACTTTC. Translation: CASSFMGLTAGGLGANVLTF.

This clonotype was observed a handful of times. The chain recombines TRBV15 with TRBJ2-3; 8 bases map to TRBD2. Losses at the gene ends were 7 bases for V and 3 bases for J; bases not matched to a gene: 12. Germline CDR1 reads LNHNV; CDR2 reads YYDKDF (reference sequence). The CDR3 contains 16 residues. The CDR3 sequence: CATIPLSGVGTDTQYF. The DNA of the CDR3 is TGTGCCACCATCCCACTTAGCGGGGTGGGAACAGATACGCAGTATTTT.

This clonotype was detected only a few times. This sequence joins TRBV14 and TRBJ2-1; D not resolved. CDR3 length: 16 residues. CDR1 SGHDN and CDR2 FVKESK come from the germline V gene. V lost 1 base to trimming and J lost 1 base, with 11 bases between them. In DNA form, the CDR3 reads TGTGCCAGCAGCCAAGTCGGCGCTGGGTCCTACAATGAGCAGTTCTTC. Protein product: CASSQVGAGSYNEQFF.

The J gene is TRBJ2-3, the V gene TRBV7-2; 8 bases align to TRBD2. The germline gives CDR1 SGHTA, CDR2 FQGNSA. The length of the CDR3 is 18 residues. Trimming removed 2 bases from V and 3 bases from J; junction bases left unmatched: 13. The DNA for the CDR3 is TGTGCCAGCAGCTTATCCCGCGGGAGGAATAGGATTACAGATACGCAGTATTTT. Amino acid sequence: CASSLSRGRNRITDTQYF.

As to this clonotype: The junction differs from germline at one of its ends, possibly a read error. The chain uses TRBV6-1 and TRBJ2-1; D unclear. The CDR3 loop spans 12 amino acids. Germline V gene data show CDR1 as MNHNS and CDR2 as SASEGT. The CDR3 region has the DNA TGTACCAGCAGTCCCCCGCTAGGCCAGCAGTTCTTC. This encodes CTSSPPLGQQFF.

The rearrangement joins TRBV3-1 to TRBJ2-1; D perhaps matches TRBD2 (7 bases). V gave up 0 bases and J gave up 10 bases, with 16 bases separating them. CDR1 and CDR2 from the germline V gene are LGHDT and YNNKEL (reference sequence). The CDR3 has 15 amino acids. CDR3: CASSQEGLGGAEQFF. Written as DNA, the CDR3 is TGTGCCAGCAGCCAAGAAGGGTTAGGGGGGGCCGAGCAGTTCTTC.

The gene calls are TRBV3-1 and TRBJ2-1; 8 bases are a match to TRBD1. V was clipped by 4 bases and J by 7 bases; unmatched bases: 9. The germline V gene encodes CDR1 LGHDT and CDR2 YNNKEL (reference sequence). This CDR3 contains 15 residues. This CDR3 is CASSPTRQGLNEQFF. The CDR3 DNA is TGTGCCAGCAGCCCTACTCGACAGGGGTTGAATGAGCAGTTCTTC.

This clonotype appeared a single time. CDR3 in amino acids: CATSIAVGIQYF. The CDR3 DNA follows: TGTGCCACCAGCATAGCAGTAGGCATTCAGTACTTC. The rearrangement joins TRBV15 to TRBJ2-4, with D unclear. Germline CDR1 is LNHNV and CDR2 is YYDKDF (reference sequence). CDR3 length equals 12 residues. V dropped 4 bases and J dropped 9 bases, with 10 bases sitting between them. Filled out from reference TRBV15 and TRBJ2-4, the complete variable domain reads DAMVIQNPRYQVTQFGKPVTLSCSQTLNHNVMYWYQQKSSQAPKLLFHYYDKDFNNEADTPDNFQSRRPNTSFCFLDIRSPGLGDTAMYLCATSIAVGIQYFGAGTRLSVL.

The table lists this clonotype with a few counts. The chain uses TRBV27 and TRBJ2-7; D is possibly TRBD1 or TRBD2 (5 bases each). With the DNA end fitting TRBJ2-5 better, the J assignment may be wrong. Germline loops: CDR1 MNHEY, CDR2 SMNVEV (reference sequence). CDR3 length equals 14 residues. The CDR3 DNA is TGTGCCAGCAGTTTATCGTCCTGGGGGGAGACCCAGTACTTC. Translation: CASSLSSWGETQYF.

The chain recombines TRBV4-2 with TRBJ2-1; 10 bases agree with TRBD2. Germline trimming cut 4 bases from V and 1 base from J; bases unmatched to any gene: 13. Germline CDR1 and CDR2: LGHNA and YNFKEQ. The CDR3 has 19 amino acids. CDR3 loop: CASSPPPGLAGESYNEQFF. CDR3 DNA sequence: TGTGCCAGCAGCCCGCCCCCTGGCCTAGCGGGGGAATCCTACAATGAGCAGTTCTTC.

The J gene is TRBJ2-2, the V gene TRBV20-1; 8 bases fit TRBD1. The V segment lost 3 bases and the J segment 0 bases; nucleotides outside the gene matches: 6. CDR1 and CDR2 from the germline V gene are DFQATT and SNEGSKA (reference sequence). CDR3 length: 16 amino acids. The CDR3 is CSASYPTGANTGELFF. CDR3 in DNA: TGCAGTGCTAGTTACCCGACAGGGGCGAACACCGGGGAGCTGTTTTTT.

The J gene is TRBJ2-1, the V gene TRBV12-3 or TRBV12-4; D not certain. This CDR3 has 15 residues. V was shortened by 3 bases and J by 2 bases, with 11 bases between the two germline ends. The CDR3 DNA is TGTGCCAGCAGTTTCCCCCGCGGTGCCTACAATGAGCAGTTCTTC. This gives the protein CASSFPRGAYNEQFF.

The chain employs TRBV6-1 and TRBJ2-6; TRBD2 matches at 7 bases. Germline trimming cut 10 bases from V and 4 bases from J; bases unmatched to any gene: 7. The CDR3 spans 14 residues. The germline V gene has CDR1 MNHNS and CDR2 SASEGT. The CDR3 is CATPREGGANVLTF. CDR3 in DNA: TGTGCCACGCCCAGGGAGGGGGGGGCCAACGTCCTGACTTTC.